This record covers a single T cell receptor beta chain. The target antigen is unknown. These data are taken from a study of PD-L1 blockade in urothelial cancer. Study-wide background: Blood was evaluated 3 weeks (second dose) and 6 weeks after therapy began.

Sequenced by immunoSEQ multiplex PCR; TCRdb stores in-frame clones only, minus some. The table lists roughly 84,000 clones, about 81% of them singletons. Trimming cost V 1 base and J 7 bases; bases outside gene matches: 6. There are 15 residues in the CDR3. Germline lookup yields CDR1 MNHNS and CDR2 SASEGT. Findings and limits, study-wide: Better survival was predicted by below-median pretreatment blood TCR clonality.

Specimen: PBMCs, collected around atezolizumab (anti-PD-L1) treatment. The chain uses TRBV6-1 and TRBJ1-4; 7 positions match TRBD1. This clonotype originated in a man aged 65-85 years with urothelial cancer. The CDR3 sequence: CASSEGRGLSEKLFF. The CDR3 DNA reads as TGTGCCAGCAGTGAAGGAAGGGGGCTTAGTGAAAAACTGTTTTTT.